One and the same sample provided the 5 T cell receptor beta chains below, sequenced in a study of Graves' ophthalmopathy and Graves' hyperthyroidism. Beta-chain TCR CDR3 regions were amplified from RNA transcripts. The library came from an HTBI-primed first-round RT-PCR and a second-round multiplex PCR. TCRdb re-analysed the multiplex PCR reads in MiXCR, keeping a single row per CDR3 protein. The repertoire has 740,000 or so distinct CDR3 sequences, about 44% of them found once; the top ten carry 44%. The sequenced sample was peripheral blood. The receptor source for this set is an adult man with Graves' ophthalmopathy.

This clonotype has just a few counts. The chain carries TRBV5-1 and TRBJ2-7; 7 positions match TRBD1. Per germline, CDR1 SGHRS and CDR2 YFSETQ. CDR3 length: 11 residues. Losses at the gene ends were 4 bases for V and 5 bases for J; bases not matched to a gene: 0. CDR3 residues: CASSTGDEQYF. Written as DNA, the CDR3 is TGCGCCAGCAGCACAGGGGACGAGCAGTACTTC.

Remarks on this clonotype: Germline and junction disagree at one end, which may indicate a read error. The rearrangement uses TRBV20-1 and TRBJ2-6, with 16 positions matching TRBD2. This CDR3 is 19 amino acids long. Germline lookup yields CDR1 DFQATT and CDR2 SNEGSKA (reference sequence). CDR3 bases: TGCAGTGTTAGAGTAGGGACTAGCGGGAGGGGCTCTGGGGCCAACGTCCTGACTTTC. This codes for CSVRVGTSGRGSGANVLTF.

This clonotype was seen repeatedly, ten times or more. The chain links TRBV29-1 to TRBJ2-7; TRBD1 matches 9 bases. V was pared by 7 bases and J by 5 bases, with 6 bases of the junction left unmatched. The germline gives CDR1 SQVTM, CDR2 ANQGSEA. The CDR3 totals 12 residues. The CDR3 DNA follows: TGCAGCGGTGGACAGGGGAAAGACGAGCAGTACTTC. Its protein is CSGGQGKDEQYF.

This rearrangement joins TRBV20-1 to TRBJ1-5; a possible D gene is TRBD1 (5 bases). CDR3 size: 14 residues. The germline V and J ends were trimmed by 5 bases and 6 bases, with 17 bases remaining between them. CDR1 is DFQATT and CDR2 is SNEGSKA in the germline V gene (reference sequence). The CDR3 DNA reads as TGCAGTGCTGATAGGATGGGGGTGGGTCAGCCCCAGCATTTT. Protein: CSADRMGVGQPQHF.

This clonotype has only a few counts. Germline and junction disagree at one end, which may indicate a read error. This rearrangement joins TRBV5-1 to TRBJ2-5; D may correspond to TRBD1 or TRBD2 (5 bases each). The CDR3 extends over 14 amino acids. In germline, CDR1 is SGHRS, CDR2 YFSETQ. The CDR3 nucleotides are TGTGCCAGCAGCCCCTCGGGGACCCAAGAGACCCAGTACTTC. It encodes CASSPSGTQETQYF.